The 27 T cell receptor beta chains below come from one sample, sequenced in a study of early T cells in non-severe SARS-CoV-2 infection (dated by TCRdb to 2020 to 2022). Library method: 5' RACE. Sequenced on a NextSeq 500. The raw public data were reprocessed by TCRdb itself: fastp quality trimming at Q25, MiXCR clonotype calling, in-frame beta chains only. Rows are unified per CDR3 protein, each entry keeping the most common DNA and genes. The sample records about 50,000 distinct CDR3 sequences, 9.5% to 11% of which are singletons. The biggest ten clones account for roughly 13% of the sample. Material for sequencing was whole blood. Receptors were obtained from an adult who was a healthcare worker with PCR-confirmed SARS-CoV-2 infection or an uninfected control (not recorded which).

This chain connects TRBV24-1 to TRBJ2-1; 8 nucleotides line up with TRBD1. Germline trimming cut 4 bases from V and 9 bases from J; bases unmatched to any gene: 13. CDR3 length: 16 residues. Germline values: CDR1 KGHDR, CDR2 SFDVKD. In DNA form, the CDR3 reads TGTGCCACCAGTGAGTGGCCGGGACAGGTTTTCGGTGAGCAGTTCTTC. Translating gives CATSEWPGQVFGEQFF.

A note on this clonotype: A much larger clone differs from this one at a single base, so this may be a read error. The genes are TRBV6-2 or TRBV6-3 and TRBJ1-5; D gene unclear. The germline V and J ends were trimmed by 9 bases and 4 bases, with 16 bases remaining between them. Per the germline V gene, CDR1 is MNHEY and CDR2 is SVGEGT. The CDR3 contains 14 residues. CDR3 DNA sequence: TGTGCCAGTGCCCGGACTGGGTCTAATCAGCCCCAGCATTTT. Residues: CASARTGSNQPQHF.

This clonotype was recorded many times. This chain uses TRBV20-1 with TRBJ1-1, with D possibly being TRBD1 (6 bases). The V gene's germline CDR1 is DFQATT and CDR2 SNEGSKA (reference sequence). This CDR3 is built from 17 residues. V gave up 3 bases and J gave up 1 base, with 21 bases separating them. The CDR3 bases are TGCAGTGCTAGCAAATCCGAACCAGGGGCGGGGAACACTGAAGCTTTCTTT. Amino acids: CSASKSEPGAGNTEAFF.

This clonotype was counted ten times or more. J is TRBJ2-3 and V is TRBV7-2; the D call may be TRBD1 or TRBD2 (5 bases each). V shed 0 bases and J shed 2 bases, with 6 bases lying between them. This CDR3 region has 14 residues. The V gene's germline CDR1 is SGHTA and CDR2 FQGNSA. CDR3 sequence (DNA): TGTGCCAGCAGCTTAGCGGGGACCACAGATACGCAGTATTTT. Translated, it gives CASSLAGTTDTQYF.

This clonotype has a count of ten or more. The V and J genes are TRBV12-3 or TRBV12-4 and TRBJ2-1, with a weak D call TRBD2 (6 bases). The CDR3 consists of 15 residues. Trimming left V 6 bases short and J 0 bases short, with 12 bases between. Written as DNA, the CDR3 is TGTGCCAGCAGCCCTCGGGGGAGCTCCTACAATGAGCAGTTCTTC. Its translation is CASSPRGSSYNEQFF.

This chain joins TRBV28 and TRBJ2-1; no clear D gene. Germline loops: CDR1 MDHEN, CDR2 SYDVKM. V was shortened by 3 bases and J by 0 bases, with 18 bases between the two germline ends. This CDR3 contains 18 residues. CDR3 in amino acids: CASSFPHGRSSSYNEQFF. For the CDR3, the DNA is TGTGCCAGCAGTTTCCCACATGGACGCTCGAGCTCCTACAATGAGCAGTTCTTC. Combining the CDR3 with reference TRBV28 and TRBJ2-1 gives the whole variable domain DVKVTQSSRYLVKRTGEKVFLECVQDMDHENMFWYRQDPGLGLRLIYFSYDVKMKEKGDIPEGYSVSREKKERFSLILESASTNQTSMYLCASSFPHGRSSSYNEQFFGPGTRLTVL.

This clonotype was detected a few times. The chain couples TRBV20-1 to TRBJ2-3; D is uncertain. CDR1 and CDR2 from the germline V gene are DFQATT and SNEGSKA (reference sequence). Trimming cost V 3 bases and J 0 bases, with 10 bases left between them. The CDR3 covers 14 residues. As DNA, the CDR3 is TGCAGTGCTAGGGCGGACCCGAGCACAGATACGCAGTATTTT. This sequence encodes CSARADPSTDTQYF.

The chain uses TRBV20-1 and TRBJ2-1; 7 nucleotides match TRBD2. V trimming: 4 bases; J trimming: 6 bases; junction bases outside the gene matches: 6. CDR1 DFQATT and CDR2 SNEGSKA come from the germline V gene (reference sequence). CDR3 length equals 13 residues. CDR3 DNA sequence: TGCAGTGCTACCGGGGAGGGGATCAATGAGCAGTTCTTC. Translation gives CSATGEGINEQFF.

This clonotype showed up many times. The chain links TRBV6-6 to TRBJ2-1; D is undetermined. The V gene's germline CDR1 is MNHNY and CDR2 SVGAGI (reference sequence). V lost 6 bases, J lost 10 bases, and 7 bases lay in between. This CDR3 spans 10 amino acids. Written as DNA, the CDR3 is TGTGCCAGCAGCCGACCAGAGCAGTTCTTC. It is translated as CASSRPEQFF.

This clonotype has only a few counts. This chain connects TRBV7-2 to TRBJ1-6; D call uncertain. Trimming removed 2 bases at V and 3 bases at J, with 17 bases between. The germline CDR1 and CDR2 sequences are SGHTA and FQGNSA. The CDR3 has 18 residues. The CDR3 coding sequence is TGTGCCAGCAGCTTAAAGGGAACACAGTCCTTCTATAATTCACCCCTCCACTTT. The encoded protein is CASSLKGTQSFYNSPLHF.

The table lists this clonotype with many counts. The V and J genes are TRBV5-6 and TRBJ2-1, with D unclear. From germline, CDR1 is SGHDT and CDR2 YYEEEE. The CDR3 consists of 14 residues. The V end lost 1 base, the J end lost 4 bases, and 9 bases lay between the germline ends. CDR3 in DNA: TGTGCCAGCAGCTTGCTTATCCAGTACAATGAGCAGTTCTTC. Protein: CASSLLIQYNEQFF.

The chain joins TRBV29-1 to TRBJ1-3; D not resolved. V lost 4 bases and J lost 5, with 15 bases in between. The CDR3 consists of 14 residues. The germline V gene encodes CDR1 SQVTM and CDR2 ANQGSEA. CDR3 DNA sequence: TGCAGCGTTGGGGGAACGGACGCAAGAAACACCATATATTTT. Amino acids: CSVGGTDARNTIYF.

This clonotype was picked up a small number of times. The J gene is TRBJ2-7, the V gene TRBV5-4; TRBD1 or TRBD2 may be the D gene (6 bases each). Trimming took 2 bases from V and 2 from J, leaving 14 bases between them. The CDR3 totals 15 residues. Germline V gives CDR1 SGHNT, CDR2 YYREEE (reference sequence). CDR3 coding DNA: TGTGCCAGCAGCTTCCCGGGGGCTGCCCCCTACGAGCAGTACTTC. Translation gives CASSFPGAAPYEQYF.

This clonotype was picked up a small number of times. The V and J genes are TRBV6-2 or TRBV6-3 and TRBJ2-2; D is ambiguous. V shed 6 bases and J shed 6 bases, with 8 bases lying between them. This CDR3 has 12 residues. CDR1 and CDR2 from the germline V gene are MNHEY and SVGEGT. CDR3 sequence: CASSTVSGELFF. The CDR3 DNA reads TGTGCCAGCAGCACCGTATCCGGGGAGCTGTTTTTT.

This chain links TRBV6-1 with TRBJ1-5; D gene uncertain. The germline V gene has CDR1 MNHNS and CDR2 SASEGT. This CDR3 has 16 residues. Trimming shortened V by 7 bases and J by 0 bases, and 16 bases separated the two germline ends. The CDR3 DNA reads TGTGCCAGCATTATTAGTATTACAAATAGCAATCAGCCCCAGCATTTT. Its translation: CASIISITNSNQPQHF.

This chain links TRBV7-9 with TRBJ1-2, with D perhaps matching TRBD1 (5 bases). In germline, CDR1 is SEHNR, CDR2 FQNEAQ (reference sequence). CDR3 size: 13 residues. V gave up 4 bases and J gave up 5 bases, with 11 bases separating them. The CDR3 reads CASSSWGEYGYTF. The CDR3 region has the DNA TGTGCCAGCAGCTCCTGGGGGGAGTATGGCTACACCTTC.

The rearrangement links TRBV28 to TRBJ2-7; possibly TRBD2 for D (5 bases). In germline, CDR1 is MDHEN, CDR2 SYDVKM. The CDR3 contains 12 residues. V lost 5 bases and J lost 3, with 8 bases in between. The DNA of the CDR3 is TGTGCCAGCAGTAGGGAGCGCTACGAGCAGTACTTC. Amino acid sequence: CASSRERYEQYF.

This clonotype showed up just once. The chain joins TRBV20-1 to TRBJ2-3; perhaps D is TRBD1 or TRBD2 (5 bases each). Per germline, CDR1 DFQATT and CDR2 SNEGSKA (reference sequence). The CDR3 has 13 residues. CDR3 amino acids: CSGDHPKTDTQYF. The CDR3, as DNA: TGCTCCGGGGACCACCCAAAAACAGATACGCAGTATTTT.

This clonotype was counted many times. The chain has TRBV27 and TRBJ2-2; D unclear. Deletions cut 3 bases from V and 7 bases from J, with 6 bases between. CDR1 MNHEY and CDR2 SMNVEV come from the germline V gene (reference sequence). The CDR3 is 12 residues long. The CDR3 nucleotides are TGTGCCAGCAGTTTCAAAGTCGGGGAGCTGTTTTTT. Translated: CASSFKVGELFF.

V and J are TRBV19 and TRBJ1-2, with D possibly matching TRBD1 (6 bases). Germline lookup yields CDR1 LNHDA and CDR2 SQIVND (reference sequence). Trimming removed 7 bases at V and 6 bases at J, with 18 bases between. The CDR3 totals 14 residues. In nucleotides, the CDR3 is TGTGCCAGTAAAAAGGGGGATGATTGGGATGGCTACACCTTC. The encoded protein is CASKKGDDWDGYTF. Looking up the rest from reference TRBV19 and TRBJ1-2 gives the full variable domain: DGGITQSPKYLFRKEGQNVTLSCEQNLNHDAMYWYRQDPGQGLRLIYYSQIVNDFQKGDIAEGYSVSREKKESFPLTVTSAQKNPTAFYLCASKKGDDWDGYTFGSGTRLTVV.

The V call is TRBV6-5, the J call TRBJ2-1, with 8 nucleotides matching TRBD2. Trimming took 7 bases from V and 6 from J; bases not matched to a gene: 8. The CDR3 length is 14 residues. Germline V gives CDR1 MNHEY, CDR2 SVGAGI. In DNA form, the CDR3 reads TGTGCCAGCATCGAGTCGGCGGGGGGCAATGAGCAGTTCTTC. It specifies CASIESAGGNEQFF.

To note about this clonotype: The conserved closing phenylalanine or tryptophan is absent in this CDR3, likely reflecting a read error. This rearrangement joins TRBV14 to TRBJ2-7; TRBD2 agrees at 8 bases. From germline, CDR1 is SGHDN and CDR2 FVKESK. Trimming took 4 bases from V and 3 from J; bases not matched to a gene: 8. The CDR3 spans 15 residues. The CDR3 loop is CASSRVAGPLYEQYL. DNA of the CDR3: TGTGCCAGCAGCCGGGTAGCGGGACCGCTCTACGAGCAGTACCTC.

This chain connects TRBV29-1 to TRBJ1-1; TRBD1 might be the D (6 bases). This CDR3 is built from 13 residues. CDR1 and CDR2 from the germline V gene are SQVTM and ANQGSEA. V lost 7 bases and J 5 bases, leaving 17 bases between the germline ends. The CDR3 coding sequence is TGCAGCGCCAAAAAGGGGGTTGAGACTGAAGCTTTCTTT. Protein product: CSAKKGVETEAFF.

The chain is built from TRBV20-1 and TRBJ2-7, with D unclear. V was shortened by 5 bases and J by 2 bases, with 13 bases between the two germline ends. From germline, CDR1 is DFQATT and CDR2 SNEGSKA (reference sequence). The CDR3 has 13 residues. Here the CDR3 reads CSAHSTLTYEQYF. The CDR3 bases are TGCAGTGCTCATTCTACTCTCACCTACGAGCAGTACTTC.

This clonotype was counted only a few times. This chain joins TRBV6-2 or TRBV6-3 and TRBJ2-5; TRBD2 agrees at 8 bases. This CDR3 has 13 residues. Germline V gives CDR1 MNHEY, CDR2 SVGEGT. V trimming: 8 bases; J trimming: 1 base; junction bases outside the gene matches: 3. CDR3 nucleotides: TGTGCCAGCCTACTAGCGGCCCAAGAGACCCAGTACTTC. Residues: CASLLAAQETQYF.

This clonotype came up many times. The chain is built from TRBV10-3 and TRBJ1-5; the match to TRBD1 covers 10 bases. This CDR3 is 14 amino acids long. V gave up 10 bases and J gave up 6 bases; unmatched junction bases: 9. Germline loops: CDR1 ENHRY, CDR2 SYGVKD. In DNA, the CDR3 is TGTGCCACCCGGGGACAGGGGATCGGTCAGCCCCAGCATTTT. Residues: CATRGQGIGQPQHF.

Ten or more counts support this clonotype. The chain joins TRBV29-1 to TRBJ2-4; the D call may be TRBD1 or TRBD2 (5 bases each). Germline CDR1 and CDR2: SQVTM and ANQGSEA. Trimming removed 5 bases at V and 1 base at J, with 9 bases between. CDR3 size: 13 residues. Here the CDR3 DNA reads TGCAGCGTTCCCGGGACGGCCAAAAACATTCAGTACTTC. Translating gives CSVPGTAKNIQYF.